These 14 T cell receptor beta chains were all obtained from the same sample, sequenced in a study of blood T cell repertoires in COVID-19. TCRdb's table, derived via immunoSEQ multiplex PCR, lists solely in-frame clones and lacks some. The sample lists some 220,000 clones; just under 85% were seen once. Sequenced: peripheral blood. Source of these receptors: a middle-aged man with acute or convalescent COVID-19.

The chain joins TRBV7-8 to TRBJ1-2; unclear D gene. There are 13 residues in the CDR3. Trimming left V 1 base short and J 7 bases short, with 10 bases between. Germline lookup yields CDR1 SGHVS and CDR2 FQNEAQ. The CDR3 reads CASSLVQSSGYTF. CDR3 nucleotides: TGTGCCAGCAGCTTAGTACAGTCTTCTGGCTACACCTTC.

The chain recombines TRBV24-1 with TRBJ2-2; 9 nucleotides agree with TRBD1. The germline CDR1 and CDR2 sequences are KGHDR and SFDVKD. V dropped 3 bases and J dropped 5; count of bases not matched to a gene: 12. CDR3 length: 18 amino acids. CDR3 loop: CATSDPFSGTGKTGELFF. The CDR3 region has the DNA TGTGCCACCAGTGATCCCTTCTCTGGGACAGGGAAAACCGGGGAGCTGTTTTTT.

Details on this clone: One end of the junction does not line up with germline, which may come from a read error. The rearrangement uses TRBV6-4 and TRBJ2-3; D possibly corresponds to TRBD1 (6 bases). CDR1 and CDR2 (germline): MRHNA, SNTAGT. The CDR3 extends over 15 amino acids. In nucleotides, the CDR3 is TGTGCCAGCAGGGACTCAGGGGTAGAGGCAGATACGCAGTATTTT. It codes for CASRDSGVEADTQYF.

The gene calls are TRBV7-8 and TRBJ2-3, with 9 bases aligning to TRBD2. The V gene end was trimmed by 1 base and the J gene end by 4 bases; junction bases not matched to a gene: 3. The CDR3 covers 15 residues. Germline CDR1 SGHVS, CDR2 FQNEAQ. The CDR3 DNA follows: TGTGCCAGCAGCTTAGACCTAGCGGGATCAGATACGCAGTATTTT. It encodes CASSLDLAGSDTQYF.

The chain has TRBV5-6 and TRBJ2-7; 9 bases line up with TRBD2. Germline V gene sequence: CDR1 SGHDT, CDR2 YYEEEE. The CDR3 is made up of 13 amino acids. Unmatched junction bases numbered 2, after V lost 4 bases and J lost 3 bases. CDR3 protein: CASSPSGVYEQYF. The CDR3 region has the DNA TGTGCCAGCAGCCCTAGCGGGGTCTACGAGCAGTACTTC.

This clone appeared once. The chain has TRBV10-1 and TRBJ2-5; D is unclear. Trimming removed 2 bases at V and 4 bases at J, with 8 bases between. This CDR3 is built from 13 residues. Germline CDR1 WNHNN, CDR2 SYGVQD (reference sequence). The chain's CDR3 is CASSETGSETQYF. Here the CDR3 DNA reads TGCGCCAGCAGTGAGACCGGGTCAGAGACCCAGTACTTC.

This chain connects TRBV24-1 to TRBJ2-7; 12 bases agree with TRBD2. In germline, CDR1 is KGHDR, CDR2 SFDVKD. The CDR3 extends over 16 amino acids. V lost 3 bases to trimming and J lost 3 bases; unmatched junction nucleotides: 5. The CDR3 loop reads CATSDKTSGSNYEQYF. CDR3 nucleotide sequence: TGTGCCACCAGTGATAAGACTAGCGGGAGCAACTACGAGCAGTACTTC.

This rearrangement joins TRBV6-5 to TRBJ1-1; no clear D. The V end was cut by 0 bases, the J end by 6 bases, with 17 bases between. CDR3 length: 16 amino acids. CDR1 is MNHEY, CDR2 SVGAGI, per germline. CDR3 DNA sequence: TGTGCCAGCAGTTACTCGAGGTCCTGGTCGGGTCCTGAAGCTTTCTTT. It yields the protein CASSYSRSWSGPEAFF.

This rearrangement joins TRBV5-1 to TRBJ2-1; D is unresolved. CDR3 length: 13 amino acids. V gave up 0 bases and J gave up 10 bases, with 11 bases separating them. Germline values: CDR1 SGHRS, CDR2 YFSETQ. The chain's CDR3 is CASSLASSSEQFF. Written as DNA, the CDR3 is TGCGCCAGCAGCTTGGCTAGTTCCTCGGAGCAGTTCTTC.

A single count supports this clone. This chain joins TRBV28 and TRBJ1-2; weak D call: TRBD1 (6 bases). The length of the CDR3 is 14 residues. Deletions cut 6 bases from V and 2 bases from J, with 13 bases between. CDR1 and CDR2 from the germline V gene are MDHEN and SYDVKM. Here the CDR3 reads CASSTTGRNYGYTF. CDR3 nucleotides: TGTGCCAGCAGCACTACAGGGCGCAACTATGGCTACACCTTC.

This chain uses TRBV5-1 with TRBJ1-4, with TRBD1 matching over 8 bases. With 4 bases clipped from V and 5 bases from J, the junction kept 7 bases outside the gene matches. Germline V gene data show CDR1 as SGHRS and CDR2 as YFSETQ. This CDR3 is built from 15 residues. CDR3 DNA: TGCGCCAGCAGCCGCGGGACAGGTCCGAATGAAAAACTGTTTTTT. Translation: CASSRGTGPNEKLFF.

This chain joins TRBV13 and TRBJ1-2; TRBD1 agrees at 8 bases. This CDR3 has 14 residues. J lost 6 bases, V lost 4 bases, and 7 bases had no gene match. Germline lookup yields CDR1 PRHDT and CDR2 FYEKMQ (reference sequence). CDR3 nucleotide sequence: TGTGCCAGCAGCTACCGGACAGGGAGTCATGGCTACACCTTC. Its protein product is CASSYRTGSHGYTF.

This clone has more than one count but fewer than ten. This chain uses TRBV5-6 with TRBJ2-5, with D possibly matching TRBD2 (5 bases). The germline CDR1 and CDR2 sequences are SGHDT and YYEEEE. The CDR3 length is 13 residues. The V and J ends lost 2 bases and 4 bases respectively, with 9 bases between them. The CDR3 bases are TGTGCCAGCAGCTTAGGACTCCCAGAGACCCAGTACTTC. It yields the protein CASSLGLPETQYF. The entire variable domain, with the rest obtained from reference TRBV5-6 and TRBJ2-5, is as follows: DAGVTQSPTHLIKTRGQQVTLRCSPKSGHDTVSWYQQALGQGPQFIFQYYEEEERQRGNFPDRFSGHQFPNYSSELNVNALLLGDSALYLCASSLGLPETQYFGPGTRLLVL.

This sequence joins TRBV15 and TRBJ1-5, with unresolved D. Germline V CDR1 and CDR2: LNHNV, YYDKDF (reference sequence). The V end lost 0 bases, the J end lost 4 bases, and 10 bases lay between the germline ends. The CDR3 has 15 residues. CDR3 loop: CATSREFSSNQPQHF. The CDR3 DNA is TGTGCCACCAGCAGAGAGTTTTCCTCTAATCAGCCCCAGCATTTT.